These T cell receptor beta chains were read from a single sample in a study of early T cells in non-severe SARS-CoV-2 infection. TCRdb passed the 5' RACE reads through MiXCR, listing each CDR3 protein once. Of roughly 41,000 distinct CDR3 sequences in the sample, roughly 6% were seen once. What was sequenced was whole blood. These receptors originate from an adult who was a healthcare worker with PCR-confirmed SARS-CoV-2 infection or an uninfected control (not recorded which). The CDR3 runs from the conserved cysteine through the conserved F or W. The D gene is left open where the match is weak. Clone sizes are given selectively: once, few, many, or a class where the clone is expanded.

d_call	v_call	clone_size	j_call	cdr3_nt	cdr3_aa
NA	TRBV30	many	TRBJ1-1	TGTGCCTGGAGGTGGGGCGGCACTGAAGCTTTCTTT	CAWRWGGTEAFF
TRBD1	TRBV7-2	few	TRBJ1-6	TGTGCCAGCAGCTTAAGGGACAGTTCCTATAATTCACCCCTCCACTTT	CASSLRDSSYNSPLHF
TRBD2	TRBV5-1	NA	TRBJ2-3	TGCGCCAGCAGCTTGTGGCTAGCGGGAGGAACGAAAGATACGCAGTATTTT	CASSLWLAGGTKDTQYF
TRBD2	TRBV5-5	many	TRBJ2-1	TGTGCCAGCAGCCCAGGACTAGCGGGATGGAATGAGCAGTTCTTC	CASSPGLAGWNEQFF
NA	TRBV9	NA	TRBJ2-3	TGTGCCAGCAGCGACGAGAACAGGAAGCGAGCAGATACGCAGTATTTT	CASSDENRKRADTQYF
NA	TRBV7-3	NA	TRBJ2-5	TGTGCCAGCAGCTTAACTGGGGAGTCGGAGACCCAGTACTTC	CASSLTGESETQYF
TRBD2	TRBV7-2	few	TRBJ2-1	TGTGCCAGCAGCTTGGTCGGGGGGGCTGTGGATGAGCAGTTCTTC	CASSLVGGAVDEQFF
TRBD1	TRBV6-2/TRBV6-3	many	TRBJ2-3	TGTGCCAGCAGCCCACTAACAGGGGGCTTCGATACGCAGTATTTT	CASSPLTGGFDTQYF
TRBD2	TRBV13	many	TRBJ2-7	TGTGCCAGCAAACCCAGCGGGGGGCTCTACGAGCAGTACTTC	CASKPSGGLYEQYF
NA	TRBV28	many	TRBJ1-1	TGTGCCAGCAGTTTATGGTCCGAAGAATGGTTCTTT	CASSLWSEEWFF
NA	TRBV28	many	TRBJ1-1	TGTGCCAGCAGTTTTTTTGCGGGATACACTGAAGCTTTCTTT	CASSFFAGYTEAFF
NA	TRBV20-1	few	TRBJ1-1	TGCAGTGCTAGCTTCTTAAACACTGAAGCTTTCTTT	CSASFLNTEAFF
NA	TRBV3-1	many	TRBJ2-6	TGTGCCAGCAGCCAAGATGGCGGAGGTGCTGCTGGGGCCAACGTCCTGACTTTC	CASSQDGGGAAGANVLTF
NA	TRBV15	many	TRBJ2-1	TGTGCCACCAGCAGAGATCTCGGGGAGGTATACAATGAGCAGTTCTTC	CATSRDLGEVYNEQFF
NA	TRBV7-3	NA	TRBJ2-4	TGTGCCAGCAGTTCGGGACCACCAAACATTCAGTACTTC	CASSSGPPNIQYF
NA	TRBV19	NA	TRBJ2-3	TGTGCCAGTAGTACCCCTGGCCTACCCGCGGGTACGCAGTATTTT	CASSTPGLPAGTQYF
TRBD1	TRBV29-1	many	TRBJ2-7	TGCAGCGTTGGGGGGACAGGGGGCCCGGGTGAGCAGTACTTC	CSVGGTGGPGEQYF
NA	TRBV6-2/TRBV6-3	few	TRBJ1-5	TGTGCCAGTTCTTTTAGCAATCAGCCCCAGCATTTT	CASSFSNQPQHF
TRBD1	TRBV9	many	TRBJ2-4	TGTACCCCAAACCGAAGGGACAGGAAAAACATTCAGTACTTC	CTPNRRDRKNIQYF
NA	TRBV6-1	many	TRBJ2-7	TGTGCCAGCAGTGAAGCACTACGTGAGCAGTACTTC	CASSEALREQYF
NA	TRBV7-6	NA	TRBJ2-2	TGTGCCAGCAGCTTGAACACCGGGGAGCTGTTTTTT	CASSLNTGELFF
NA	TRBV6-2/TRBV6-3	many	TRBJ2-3	TGTGCCAGCAGGGGACCCTCCACAGATACGCAGTATTTT	CASRGPSTDTQYF
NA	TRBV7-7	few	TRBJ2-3	TGTGCTAGCAGCTCTAGAGGGGGTCCCCGGGCGCAGTATTTT	CASSSRGGPRAQYF
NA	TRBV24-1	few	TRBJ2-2	TGTGCCACCTCGGGAGTCCCCCCCGGGGAGCTGTTTTTT	CATSGVPPGELFF
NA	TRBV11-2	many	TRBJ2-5	TGTGCCAGCAGCCCCCTGACATTCGGGGGAGAGACCCAGTACTTC	CASSPLTFGGETQYF